This T cell receptor beta chain was identified in a study of T cell responses to AZD1222 COVID-19 vaccine. TCRdb's copy holds only in-frame clones and misses some; the assay was immunoSEQ multiplex PCR. In the table there are approximately 130,000 clones, roughly 87% of which are singletons. About this clone: The antigen is unknown. Additional DNA sequences in this sample encode the identical CDR3.

Study-wide points: Donors were mostly white British, more females; clonal diversity possibly underestimated. Increased Spike-specific TCR breadth and depth were observed after two AZD1222 doses.

The V gene's germline CDR1 is SQVTM and CDR2 ANQGSEA. The CDR3 is 14 amino acids. Trimming took off 3 bases at V and 0 bases at J, with 10 bases between the two ends. This TCR came from an adult who received the AZD1222 COVID-19 vaccine. The genes are TRBV29-1 and TRBJ2-3, with TRBD1 as a possible D gene (6 bases). The sample consisted of peripheral blood, taken 28 days after the second AZD1222 dose. The DNA of the CDR3 is TGCAGCGTTGATGGGGGCGGGAGCACAGATACGCAGTATTTT. Its protein product is CSVDGGGSTDTQYF.